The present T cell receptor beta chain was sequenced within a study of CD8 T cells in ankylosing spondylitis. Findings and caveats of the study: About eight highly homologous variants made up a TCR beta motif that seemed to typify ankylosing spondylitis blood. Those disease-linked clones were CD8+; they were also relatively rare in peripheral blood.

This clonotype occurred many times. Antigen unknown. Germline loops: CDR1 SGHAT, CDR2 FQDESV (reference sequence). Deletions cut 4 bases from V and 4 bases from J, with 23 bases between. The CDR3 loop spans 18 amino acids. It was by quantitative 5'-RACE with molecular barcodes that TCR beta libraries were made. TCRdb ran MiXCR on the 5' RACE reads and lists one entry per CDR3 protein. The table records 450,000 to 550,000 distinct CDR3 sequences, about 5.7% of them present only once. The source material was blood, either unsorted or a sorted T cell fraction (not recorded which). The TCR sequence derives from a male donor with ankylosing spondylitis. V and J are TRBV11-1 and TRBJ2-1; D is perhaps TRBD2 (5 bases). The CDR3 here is CASSSSGLAPQRYNEQFF. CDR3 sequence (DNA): TGTGCCAGCAGCTCCTCGGGTCTAGCCCCACAAAGATACAATGAGCAGTTCTTC.